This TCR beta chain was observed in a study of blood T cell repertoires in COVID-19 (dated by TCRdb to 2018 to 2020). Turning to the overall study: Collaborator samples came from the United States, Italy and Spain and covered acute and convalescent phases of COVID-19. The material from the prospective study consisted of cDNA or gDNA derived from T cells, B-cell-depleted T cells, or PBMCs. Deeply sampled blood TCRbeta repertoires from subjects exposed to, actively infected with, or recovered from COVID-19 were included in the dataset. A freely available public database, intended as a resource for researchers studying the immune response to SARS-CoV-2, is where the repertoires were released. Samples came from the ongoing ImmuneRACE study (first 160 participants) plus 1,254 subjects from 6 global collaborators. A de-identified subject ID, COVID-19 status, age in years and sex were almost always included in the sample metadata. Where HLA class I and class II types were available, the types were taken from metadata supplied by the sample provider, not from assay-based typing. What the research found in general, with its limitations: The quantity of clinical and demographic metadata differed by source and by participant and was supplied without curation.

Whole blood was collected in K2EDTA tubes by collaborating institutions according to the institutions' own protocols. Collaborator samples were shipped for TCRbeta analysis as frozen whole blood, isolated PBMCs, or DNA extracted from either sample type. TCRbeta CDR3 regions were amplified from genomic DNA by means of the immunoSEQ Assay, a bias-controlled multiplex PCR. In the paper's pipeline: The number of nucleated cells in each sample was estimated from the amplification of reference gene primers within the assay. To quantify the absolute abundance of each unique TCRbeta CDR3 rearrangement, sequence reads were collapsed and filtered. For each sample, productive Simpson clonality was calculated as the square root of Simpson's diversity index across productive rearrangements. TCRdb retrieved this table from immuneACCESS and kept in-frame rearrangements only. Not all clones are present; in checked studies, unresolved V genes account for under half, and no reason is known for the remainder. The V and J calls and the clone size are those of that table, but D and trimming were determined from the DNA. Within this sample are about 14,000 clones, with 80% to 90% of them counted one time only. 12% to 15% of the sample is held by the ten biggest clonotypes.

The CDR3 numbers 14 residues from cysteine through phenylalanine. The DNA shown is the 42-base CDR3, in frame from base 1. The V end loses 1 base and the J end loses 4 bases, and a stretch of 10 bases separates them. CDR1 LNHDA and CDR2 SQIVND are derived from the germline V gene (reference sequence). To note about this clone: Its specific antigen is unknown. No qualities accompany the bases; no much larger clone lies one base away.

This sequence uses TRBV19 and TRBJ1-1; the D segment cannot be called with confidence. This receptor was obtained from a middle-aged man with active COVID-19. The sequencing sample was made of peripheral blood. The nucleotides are TGTGCCAGTAGTATAGTGTTGGGAGGCACTGAAGCTTTCTTT. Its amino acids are CASSIVLGGTEAFF. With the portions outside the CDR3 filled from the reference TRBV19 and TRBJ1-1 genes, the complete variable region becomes DGGITQSPKYLFRKEGQNVTLSCEQNLNHDAMYWYRQDPGQGLRLIYYSQIVNDFQKGDIAEGYSVSREKKESFPLTVTSAQKNPTAFYLCASSIVLGGTEAFFGQGTRLTVV.